This is a list of T cell receptor beta chains from one sample in a study of cytomegalovirus exposure and HLA in healthy donors. Measured with immunoSEQ multiplex PCR; TCRdb has only the in-frame clones, and not every one. The sample lists about 240,000 clones, approximately 84% occurring once. Sequencing used PBMCs. Receptors originate from a woman in her 30s in good health and CMV-seropositive. The CDR3 runs from the conserved cysteine through the conserved F or W. D genes are given only for firm matches. Where a row states a size, it is once, few, many or the class of an expanded clone; other rows omit it.

clone_size: NA; d_call: NA; v_call: TRBV27; j_call: TRBJ2-5; cdr3_aa: CASSSPLLTGQETQYF
clone_size: NA; d_call: TRBD2; v_call: TRBV7-8; j_call: TRBJ2-1; cdr3_aa: CASSSAAGLAGSYNEQFF
clone_size: NA; d_call: TRBD1; v_call: TRBV10-1; j_call: TRBJ2-3; cdr3_aa: CASSYAQGDTYRTDTQYF
clone_size: once; d_call: NA; v_call: TRBV28; j_call: TRBJ2-7; cdr3_aa: CASSLWGGSSYEQYF
clone_size: NA; d_call: NA; v_call: TRBV28; j_call: TRBJ2-7; cdr3_aa: CASSLSGQREQYF
clone_size: NA; d_call: NA; v_call: TRBV2; j_call: TRBJ1-6; cdr3_aa: CASSVGRGNSPLHF
clone_size: NA; d_call: TRBD1; v_call: TRBV14; j_call: TRBJ1-4; cdr3_aa: CASSLWTGGDEKLFF
clone_size: NA; d_call: TRBD1; v_call: TRBV6-6; j_call: TRBJ1-1; cdr3_aa: CASSFRGPEAFF
clone_size: NA; d_call: TRBD1; v_call: TRBV5-1; j_call: TRBJ1-1; cdr3_aa: CASSTTGGGTNTEAFF
clone_size: NA; d_call: TRBD2; v_call: TRBV5-5; j_call: TRBJ2-3; cdr3_aa: CASSPRTSGWDVWSQYF
clone_size: NA; d_call: TRBD1; v_call: TRBV30; j_call: TRBJ1-1; cdr3_aa: CAWSVGTANTEAFF
clone_size: NA; d_call: TRBD2; v_call: TRBV18; j_call: TRBJ2-3; cdr3_aa: CASSPLREGYGDTQYF
clone_size: NA; d_call: TRBD1; v_call: TRBV28; j_call: TRBJ2-2; cdr3_aa: CASVTGSRTGELFF
clone_size: NA; d_call: TRBD1; v_call: TRBV11-3; j_call: TRBJ2-5; cdr3_aa: CASSSARGQTETQYF
clone_size: NA; d_call: NA; v_call: TRBV2; j_call: TRBJ1-4; cdr3_aa: CASSIQGGNEKLFF
clone_size: few; d_call: TRBD2; v_call: TRBV7-7; j_call: TRBJ2-1; cdr3_aa: CASSLGLAHEQFF